One and the same sample provided the 17 T cell receptor beta chains below, sequenced in a study of blood T cell repertoires in COVID-19. The assay was immunoSEQ multiplex PCR, and TCRdb's table has in-frame clones only and misses some. Of some 320,000 clones listed, 85% are singletons. Sequenced sample: peripheral blood. The receptors originated from a human donor in a cohort sampled during active COVID-19.

CDR3 sequence (DNA): TGTGCCACCAGTGAACGGACAGAGCGCACTGGCTACACCTTC. The encoded protein is CATSERTERTGYTF. This chain joins TRBV24-1 and TRBJ1-2, with D perhaps TRBD1 (6 bases). Germline CDR1 reads KGHDR; CDR2 reads SFDVKD. The germline V and J ends were trimmed by 4 bases and 7 bases, with 15 bases remaining between them. This CDR3 region has 14 residues.

This clone was seen a few times. This chain joins TRBV12-5 and TRBJ1-5, with D unresolved. V shed 5 bases and J shed 7 bases, with 15 bases lying between them. This CDR3 is 14 amino acids long. Germline V gene sequence: CDR1 LGHNT, CDR2 FRNRAP. The CDR3 reads CASGAAGEGQPQHF. DNA of the CDR3: TGTGCTAGTGGTGCCGCCGGGGAGGGCCAGCCCCAGCATTTT.

V is TRBV18 and J is TRBJ1-2; no definite D call. This CDR3 contains 15 residues. V was trimmed by 0 bases and J by 5 bases, leaving 13 bases between them. Per the germline V gene, CDR1 is KGHSH and CDR2 is LQKENI. The CDR3 DNA follows: TGTGCCAGCTCACCACCTTCTCTGGGCGGGTATGGCTACACCTTC. It codes for CASSPPSLGGYGYTF. The full variable domain, in which reference TRBV18 and TRBJ1-2 provide the parts outside the CDR3, is NAGVMQNPRHLVRRRGQEARLRCSPMKGHSHVYWYRQLPEEGLKFMVYLQKENIIDESGMPKERFSAEFPKEGPSILRIQQVVRGDSAAYFCASSPPSLGGYGYTFGSGTRLTVV.

The chain carries TRBV29-1 and TRBJ2-5, with a tentative D call TRBD1 (5 bases). The CDR3 runs 12 residues. V shed 2 bases and J shed 4 bases, with 8 bases lying between them. In germline, CDR1 is SQVTM, CDR2 ANQGSEA. The CDR3 protein is CSVELGAETQYF. Written as DNA, the CDR3 is TGCAGCGTTGAACTAGGGGCAGAGACCCAGTACTTC.

The J gene is TRBJ1-1, the V gene TRBV5-6; D might be TRBD1 (5 bases). The V end was cut by 3 bases, the J end by 0 bases, with 9 bases between. The CDR3 length is 14 residues. Germline V gives CDR1 SGHDT, CDR2 YYEEEE. This CDR3 is CASSSDIVNTEAFF. CDR3 nucleotides: TGTGCCAGCAGCTCGGACATCGTGAACACTGAAGCTTTCTTT. Full variable domain (remainder filled in from reference TRBV5-6 and TRBJ1-1): DAGVTQSPTHLIKTRGQQVTLRCSPKSGHDTVSWYQQALGQGPQFIFQYYEEEERQRGNFPDRFSGHQFPNYSSELNVNALLLGDSALYLCASSSDIVNTEAFFGQGTRLTVV.

This clone has just one count. The chain joins TRBV2 to TRBJ2-3; D gene unclear. This CDR3 spans 14 amino acids. Germline V gene data show CDR1 as SNHLY and CDR2 as FYNNEI. The germline V and J ends were trimmed by 8 bases and 9 bases, with 21 bases remaining between them. CDR3 sequence (DNA): TGTGCCAGCTACGGGTCCCCTTCAGCCTGGACGCAGTATTTT. The encoded protein is CASYGSPSAWTQYF.

The chain uses TRBV6-4 and TRBJ1-2; the D is unclear. Germline loops: CDR1 MRHNA, CDR2 SNTAGT. The ends were cut back, 7 bases at V and 8 bases at J, with 8 bases in the middle. This CDR3 region has 10 residues. The CDR3 bases are TGTGCCAGCACGGCGGGAGGCTACACCTTC. This sequence encodes CASTAGGYTF.

The DNA of the CDR3 is TGTGCCAGCATTTTAAATCTAGGTGAAAAACTGTTTTTT. Protein sequence: CASILNLGEKLFF. The V call is TRBV6-5, the J call TRBJ1-4; D is uncertain. V shed 7 bases and J shed 7 bases, with 13 bases lying between them. CDR3 size: 13 residues. Germline lookup yields CDR1 MNHEY and CDR2 SVGAGI.

The chain has TRBV12-3 or TRBV12-4 and TRBJ2-3, with a weak D call TRBD1 (6 bases). The CDR3 sequence is 13 residues long. Trimming stripped 8 bases from V and 4 bases from J, with 13 bases between. The CDR3 DNA reads TGTGCCAGCGTACAGGGTTCCTCAGATACGCAGTATTTT. Its translation: CASVQGSSDTQYF.

Ten or more counts support this clone. The rearrangement uses TRBV6-1 and TRBJ1-2, with no clear D. Germline-derived CDR1 and CDR2 are MNHNS and SASEGT. CDR3 length: 14 amino acids. Trimming took 1 base from V and 4 from J, leaving 10 bases between them. This chain's CDR3 is CASSEGPTIYGYTF. The CDR3 DNA follows: TGTGCCAGCAGTGAAGGACCGACTATCTATGGCTACACCTTC.

The genes are TRBV4-1 and TRBJ1-4; perhaps TRBD1 as D (5 bases). Germline lookup yields CDR1 MGHRA and CDR2 YSYEKL. V was clipped by 6 bases and J by 4 bases, with 18 bases between them. There are 16 residues in the CDR3. This CDR3 is CASRDDSRGDNEKLFF. DNA of the CDR3: TGCGCCAGCAGGGACGACAGCCGGGGGGATAATGAAAAACTGTTTTTT.

V and J are TRBV5-1 and TRBJ1-1, with a possible D match to TRBD1 (6 bases). This CDR3 comprises 13 residues. Trimming shortened V by 7 bases and J by 6 bases, and 16 bases separated the two germline ends. The germline V gene has CDR1 SGHRS and CDR2 YFSETQ. The CDR3 protein is CASRIAQGAEAFF. DNA of the CDR3: TGCGCCAGCCGGATTGCACAGGGAGCTGAAGCTTTCTTT. Based on the CDR3 plus reference TRBV5-1 and TRBJ1-1, the full variable domain is KAGVTQTPRYLIKTRGQQVTLSCSPISGHRSVSWYQQTPGQGLQFLFEYFSETQRNKGNFPGRFSGRQFSNSRSEMNVSTLELGDSALYLCASRIAQGAEAFFGQGTRLTVV.

The chain has TRBV2 and TRBJ1-1; a possible D gene is TRBD1 (6 bases). V was shortened by 5 bases and J by 12 bases, with 19 bases between the two germline ends. The CDR3 length is 13 residues. CDR1 is SNHLY and CDR2 is FYNNEI in the germline V gene. The CDR3 loop reads CASSNNQGRPPFF. In DNA, the CDR3 is TGTGCCAGCAGTAACAATCAGGGGCGCCCACCTTTCTTT.

The chain joins TRBV5-4 to TRBJ1-1; the D gene is possibly TRBD1 (5 bases). Trimming took off 5 bases at V and 4 bases at J, with 9 bases between the two ends. The CDR3 has 12 amino acids. Germline CDR1 SGHNT, CDR2 YYREEE (reference sequence). For the CDR3, the DNA is TGTGCCAGCAGATACGGGGGCACTGAAGCTTTCTTT. It specifies CASRYGGTEAFF.

The gene calls are TRBV5-1 and TRBJ2-1, with 7 bases matching TRBD1. The germline gives CDR1 SGHRS, CDR2 YFSETQ. The CDR3 runs to 15 residues. V shed 2 bases and J 3 bases; nucleotides not matched to a gene: 5. The CDR3 sequence is CASSLRTGYYNEQFF. In nucleotides, the CDR3 is TGCGCCAGCAGCTTAAGGACAGGATACTACAATGAGCAGTTCTTC.

The chain is built from TRBV18 and TRBJ2-1; 7 nucleotides line up with TRBD1. Germline loops: CDR1 KGHSH, CDR2 LQKENI. The CDR3 is 16 amino acids. Germline trimming cut 4 bases from V and 1 base from J; bases unmatched to any gene: 7. The CDR3 reads CASSRGGAGSYNEQFF. Here the CDR3 DNA reads TGTGCCAGCTCACGAGGGGGCGCGGGTTCCTACAATGAGCAGTTCTTC.

This rearrangement joins TRBV28 to TRBJ1-1, with unresolved D. Trimming removed 4 bases from V and 1 base from J, with 10 bases in between. CDR3 length: 14 residues. The germline CDR1 and CDR2 sequences are MDHEN and SYDVKM. The DNA for the CDR3 is TGTGCCAGCAGTTATTCGGGTCGGAACACTGAAGCTTTCTTT. It is translated as CASSYSGRNTEAFF.